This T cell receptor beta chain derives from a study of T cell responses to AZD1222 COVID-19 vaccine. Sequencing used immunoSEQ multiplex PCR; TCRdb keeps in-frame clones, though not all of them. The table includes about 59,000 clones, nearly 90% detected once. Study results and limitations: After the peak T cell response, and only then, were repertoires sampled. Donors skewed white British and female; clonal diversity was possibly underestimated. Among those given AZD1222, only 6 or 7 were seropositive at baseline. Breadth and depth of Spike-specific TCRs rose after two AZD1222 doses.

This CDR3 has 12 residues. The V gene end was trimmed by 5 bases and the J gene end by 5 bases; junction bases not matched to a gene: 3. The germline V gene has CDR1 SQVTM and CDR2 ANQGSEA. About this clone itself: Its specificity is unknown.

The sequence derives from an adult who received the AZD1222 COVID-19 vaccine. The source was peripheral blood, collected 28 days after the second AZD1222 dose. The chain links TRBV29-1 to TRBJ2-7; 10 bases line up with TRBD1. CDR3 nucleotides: TGCAGCGTTTCGACAGGGGGCAACGAGCAGTACTTC. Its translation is CSVSTGGNEQYF.